The 15 T cell receptor beta chains reported below all come from one sample, sequenced in a study of T cells expressing NK-cell markers. TCRdb reprocessed the 5' RACE reads and keeps a single row for each CDR3 protein, giving no DNA. In all, the sample yields 130,000 to 150,000 distinct CDR3 sequences. The specimen was blood T cells: a sorted CD56 or NKG2C T cell subset, CD4+ or CD8+ T cells, or bulk PBMC T cells (not recorded which). The receptors derive from a man aged 18 to 35 in good health.

The rearrangement uses TRBV28 and TRBJ2-2; TCRdb gives TRBD2 as the D gene, but with no DNA this cannot be confirmed. The CDR3 has 15 residues. Germline CDR1 is MDHEN and CDR2 is SYDVKM. CDR3 loop: CASSLTGGLTGELFF.

The chain joins TRBV12-3 or TRBV12-4 to TRBJ1-2; TCRdb calls TRBD1, which cannot be checked without DNA. CDR3 size: 14 residues. CDR3 region: CASSLSRDREGYTF.

The chain couples TRBV29-1 to TRBJ2-1; TCRdb reports TRBD1, a call that lacks DNA to check it against. The V gene's germline CDR1 is SQVTM and CDR2 ANQGSEA. The CDR3 is 13 amino acids. CDR3: CSVLRQGDNEQFF.

The chain employs TRBV5-1 and TRBJ2-7; the D gene TCRdb calls, TRBD1, cannot be checked with no DNA. CDR1 is SGHRS and CDR2 is YFSETQ in the germline V gene. CDR3 length: 15 residues. The CDR3 spells CASSLGQGSSYEQYF.

The chain uses TRBV12-3 or TRBV12-4 and TRBJ2-6. This CDR3 is built from 18 residues. The chain's CDR3 is CASSFRFGGRSGANVLTF.

The chain combines TRBV4-1 with TRBJ2-3; TCRdb proposes TRBD2, but this gene call is untestable without DNA. CDR1 and CDR2 (germline): MGHRA, YSYEKL. This CDR3 has 16 residues. The CDR3 protein is CASSQVAAGGTDTQYF.

The rearrangement joins TRBV9 to TRBJ2-3. Germline CDR1 is SGDLS and CDR2 is YYNGEE. The CDR3 spans 13 residues. The CDR3 reads CASSVEDGGTQYF.

This chain joins TRBV5-6 and TRBJ2-7; as DNA is missing, the TRBD2 call by TCRdb cannot be tested. CDR3 size: 17 residues. The germline V gene encodes CDR1 SGHDT and CDR2 YYEEEE. The CDR3 here is CASSLGATSGSVYEQYF.

The chain has TRBV5-1 and TRBJ1-4; TCRdb designates TRBD1, a call that cannot be tested without DNA. CDR1 is SGHRS and CDR2 is YFSETQ in the germline V gene. This CDR3 has 15 residues. The CDR3 loop is CASSLEATGVGKLFF.

The chain has TRBV19 and TRBJ2-1. The germline V gene encodes CDR1 LNHDA and CDR2 SQIVND (reference sequence). CDR3 length: 13 amino acids. This CDR3 is CASSSPSYNEQFF.

The chain employs TRBV14 and TRBJ2-1; TCRdb gives TRBD1 as the D gene, but with no DNA this cannot be confirmed. The CDR3 loop spans 17 amino acids. The V gene's germline CDR1 is SGHDN and CDR2 FVKESK. The CDR3: CASSSIPTGSSYNEQFF. Combining the CDR3 with reference TRBV14 and TRBJ2-1 gives the whole variable domain EAGVTQFPSHSVIEKGQTVTLRCDPISGHDNLYWYRRVMGKEIKFLLHFVKESKQDESGMPNNRFLAERTGGTYSTLKVQPAELEDSGVYFCASSSIPTGSSYNEQFFGPGTRLTVL.

The rearrangement links TRBV7-7 to TRBJ2-1; as DNA is missing, the TRBD1 call by TCRdb cannot be tested. CDR3 length: 15 amino acids. CDR1 is SSHAT, CDR2 FNYEAQ, per germline (reference sequence). This CDR3 is CASSLSRGGNNEQFF.

The chain has TRBV5-1 and TRBJ2-1; TCRdb's D call of TRBD1 is untestable without DNA. The CDR3 consists of 15 residues. CDR1 is SGHRS, CDR2 YFSETQ, per germline. The CDR3 loop reads CASSLGQGGIDEQFF.

The J gene is TRBJ2-1, the V gene TRBV29-1. The CDR3 has 13 residues. Per the germline V gene, CDR1 is SQVTM and CDR2 is ANQGSEA. CDR3 in amino acids: CSAGPTPSNEQFF.

The chain combines TRBV19 with TRBJ1-2; TCRdb gives TRBD1 as the D gene, but with no DNA this cannot be confirmed. Germline lookup yields CDR1 LNHDA and CDR2 SQIVND (reference sequence). The CDR3 has 15 amino acids. CDR3 protein: CASSISGATNYGYTF. The variable domain in full, completed from reference TRBV19 and TRBJ1-2, reads DGGITQSPKYLFRKEGQNVTLSCEQNLNHDAMYWYRQDPGQGLRLIYYSQIVNDFQKGDIAEGYSVSREKKESFPLTVTSAQKNPTAFYLCASSISGATNYGYTFGSGTRLTVV.